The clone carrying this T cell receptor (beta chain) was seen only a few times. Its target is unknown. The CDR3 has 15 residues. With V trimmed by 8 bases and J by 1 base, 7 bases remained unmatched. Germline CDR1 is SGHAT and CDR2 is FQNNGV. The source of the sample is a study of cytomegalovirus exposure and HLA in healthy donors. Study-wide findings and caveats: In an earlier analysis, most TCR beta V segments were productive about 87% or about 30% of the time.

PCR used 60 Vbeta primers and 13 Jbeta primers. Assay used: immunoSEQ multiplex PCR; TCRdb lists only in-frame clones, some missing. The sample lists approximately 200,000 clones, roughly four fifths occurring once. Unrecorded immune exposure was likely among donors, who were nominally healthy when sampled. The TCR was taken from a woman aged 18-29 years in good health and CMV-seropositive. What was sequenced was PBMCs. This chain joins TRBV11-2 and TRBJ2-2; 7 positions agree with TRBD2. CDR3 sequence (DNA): TGTGCCAGCTCCCCGCTAGCGGTGAACACCGGGGAGCTGTTTTTT. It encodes CASSPLAVNTGELFF.